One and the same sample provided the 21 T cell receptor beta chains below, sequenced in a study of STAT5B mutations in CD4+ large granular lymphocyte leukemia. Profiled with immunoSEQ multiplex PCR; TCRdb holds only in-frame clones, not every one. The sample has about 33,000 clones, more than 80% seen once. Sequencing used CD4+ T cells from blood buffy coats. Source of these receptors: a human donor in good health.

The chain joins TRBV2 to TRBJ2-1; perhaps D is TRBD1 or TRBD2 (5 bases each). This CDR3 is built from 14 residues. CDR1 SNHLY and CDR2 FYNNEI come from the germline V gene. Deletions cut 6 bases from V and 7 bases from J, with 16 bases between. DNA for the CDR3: TGTGCCAGCAGCCTGGGACCCCTTAAGAATGAGCAGTTCTTC. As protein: CASSLGPLKNEQFF.

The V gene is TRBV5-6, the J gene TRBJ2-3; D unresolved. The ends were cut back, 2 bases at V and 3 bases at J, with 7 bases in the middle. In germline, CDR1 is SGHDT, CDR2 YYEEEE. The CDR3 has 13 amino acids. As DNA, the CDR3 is TGTGCCAGCAGCTTTGGCAGAACAGATACGCAGTATTTT. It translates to CASSFGRTDTQYF. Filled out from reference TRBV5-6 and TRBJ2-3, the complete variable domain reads DAGVTQSPTHLIKTRGQQVTLRCSPKSGHDTVSWYQQALGQGPQFIFQYYEEEERQRGNFPDRFSGHQFPNYSSELNVNALLLGDSALYLCASSFGRTDTQYFGPGTRLTVL.

For the CDR3, the DNA is TGTGCCAGCAGTTTACCCGGCAATCAGCCCCAGCATTTT. Translation gives CASSLPGNQPQHF. The V call is TRBV28, the J call TRBJ1-5; unclear D gene. The CDR3 has 13 residues. Germline values: CDR1 MDHEN, CDR2 SYDVKM. Trimming stripped 2 bases from V and 2 bases from J, with 4 bases between.

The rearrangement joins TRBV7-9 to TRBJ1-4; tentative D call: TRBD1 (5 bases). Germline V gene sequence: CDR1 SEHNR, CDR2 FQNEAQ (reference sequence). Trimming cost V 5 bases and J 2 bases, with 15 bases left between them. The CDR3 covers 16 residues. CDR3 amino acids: CASSPGPSRTNEKLFF. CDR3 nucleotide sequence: TGTGCCAGCAGCCCGGGACCCTCGCGGACTAATGAAAAACTGTTTTTT.

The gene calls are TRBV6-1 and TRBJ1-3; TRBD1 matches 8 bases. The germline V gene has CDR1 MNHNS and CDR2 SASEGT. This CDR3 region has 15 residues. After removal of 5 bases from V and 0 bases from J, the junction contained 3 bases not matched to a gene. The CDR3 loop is CASSRTGNSGNTIYF. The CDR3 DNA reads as TGTGCCAGCAGTCGGACAGGGAACTCTGGAAACACCATATATTTT.

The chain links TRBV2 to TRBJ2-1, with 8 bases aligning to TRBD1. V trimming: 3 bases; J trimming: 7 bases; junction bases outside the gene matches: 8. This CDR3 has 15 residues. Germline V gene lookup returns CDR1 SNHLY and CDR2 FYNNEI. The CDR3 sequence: CASSDQGASVNEQFF. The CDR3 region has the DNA TGTGCCAGCAGTGACCAGGGGGCGAGTGTAAATGAGCAGTTCTTC.

CDR3 protein: CASSLVGGIAGEQYF. The CDR3, as DNA: TGTGCCAGCAGCTTAGTCGGCGGGATCGCCGGCGAGCAGTACTTC. The genes are TRBV7-2 and TRBJ2-7; D possibly corresponds to TRBD2 (6 bases). CDR3 length equals 15 residues. From germline, CDR1 is SGHTA and CDR2 FQGNSA. V was pared by 1 base and J by 6 bases, with 16 bases between. Combining the CDR3 with reference TRBV7-2 and TRBJ2-7 gives the whole variable domain GAGVSQSPSNKVTEKGKDVELRCDPISGHTALYWYRQSLGQGLEFLIYFQGNSAPDKSGLPSDRFSAERTGGSVSTLTIQRTQQEDSAVYLCASSLVGGIAGEQYFGPGTRLTVT.

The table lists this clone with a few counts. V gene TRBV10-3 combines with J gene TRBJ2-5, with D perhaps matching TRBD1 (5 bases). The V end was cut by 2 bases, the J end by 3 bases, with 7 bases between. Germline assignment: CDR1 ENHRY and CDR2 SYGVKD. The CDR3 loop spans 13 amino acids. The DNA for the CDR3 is TGTGCCATCAGTGAGGTCAGGGAAGAGACCCAGTACTTC. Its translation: CAISEVREETQYF.

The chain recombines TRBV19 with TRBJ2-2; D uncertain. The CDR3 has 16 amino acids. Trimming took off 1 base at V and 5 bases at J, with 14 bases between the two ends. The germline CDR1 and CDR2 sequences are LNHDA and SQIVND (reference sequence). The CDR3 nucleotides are TGTGCCAGTAGTATAGTAGAGTATAGAGAGACCGGGGAGCTGTTTTTT. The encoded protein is CASSIVEYRETGELFF.

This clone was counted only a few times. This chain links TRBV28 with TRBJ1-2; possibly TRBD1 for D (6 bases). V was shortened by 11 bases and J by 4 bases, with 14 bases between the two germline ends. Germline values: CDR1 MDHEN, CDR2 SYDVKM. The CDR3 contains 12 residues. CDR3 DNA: TGTGCCTGTTCCGGGACACTCTATGGCTACACCTTC. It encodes CACSGTLYGYTF.

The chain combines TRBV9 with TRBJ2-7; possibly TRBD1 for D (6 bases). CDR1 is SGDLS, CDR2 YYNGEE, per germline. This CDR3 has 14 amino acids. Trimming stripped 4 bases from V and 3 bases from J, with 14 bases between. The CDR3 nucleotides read TGTGCCAGCAGCCCCGAGACAGGAGTCTACGAGCAGTACTTC. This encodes CASSPETGVYEQYF.

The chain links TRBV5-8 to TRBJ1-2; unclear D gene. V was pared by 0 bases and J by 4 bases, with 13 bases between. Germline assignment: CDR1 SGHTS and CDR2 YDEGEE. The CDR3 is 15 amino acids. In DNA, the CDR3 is TGTGCCAGCAGCTTGGGGCGGGCCCTGTTCTATGGCTACACCTTC. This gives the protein CASSLGRALFYGYTF.

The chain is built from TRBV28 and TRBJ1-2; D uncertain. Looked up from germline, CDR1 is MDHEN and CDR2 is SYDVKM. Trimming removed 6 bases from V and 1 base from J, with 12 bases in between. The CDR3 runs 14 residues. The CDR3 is CASREESFNYGYTF. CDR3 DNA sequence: TGTGCCAGCAGGGAAGAAAGCTTTAACTATGGCTACACCTTC.

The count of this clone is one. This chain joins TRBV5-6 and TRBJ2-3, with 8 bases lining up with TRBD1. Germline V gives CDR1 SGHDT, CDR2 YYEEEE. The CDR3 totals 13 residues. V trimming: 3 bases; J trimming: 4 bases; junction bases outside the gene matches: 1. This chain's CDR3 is CASSSTGADTQYF. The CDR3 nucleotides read TGTGCCAGCAGCTCGACAGGGGCAGATACGCAGTATTTT.

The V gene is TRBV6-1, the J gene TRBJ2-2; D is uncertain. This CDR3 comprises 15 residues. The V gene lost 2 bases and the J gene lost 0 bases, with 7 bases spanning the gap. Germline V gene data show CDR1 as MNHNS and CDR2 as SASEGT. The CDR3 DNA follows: TGTGCCAGCAGTGAATCGGCAGCGAACACCGGGGAGCTGTTTTTT. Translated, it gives CASSESAANTGELFF.

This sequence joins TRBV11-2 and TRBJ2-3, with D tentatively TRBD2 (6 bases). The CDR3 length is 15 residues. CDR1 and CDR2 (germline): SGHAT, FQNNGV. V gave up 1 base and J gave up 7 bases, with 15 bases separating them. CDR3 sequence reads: CASSLGVGGRYTQYF. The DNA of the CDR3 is TGTGCCAGCAGCTTAGGGGTGGGAGGCAGATATACGCAGTATTTT.

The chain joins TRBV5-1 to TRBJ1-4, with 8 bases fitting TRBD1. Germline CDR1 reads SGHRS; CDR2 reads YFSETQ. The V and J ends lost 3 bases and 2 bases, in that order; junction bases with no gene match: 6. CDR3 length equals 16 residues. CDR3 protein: CASSYAGGDTNEKLFF. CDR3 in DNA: TGCGCCAGCAGCTACGCAGGGGGCGATACTAATGAAAAACTGTTTTTT. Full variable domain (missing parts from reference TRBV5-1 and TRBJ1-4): KAGVTQTPRYLIKTRGQQVTLSCSPISGHRSVSWYQQTPGQGLQFLFEYFSETQRNKGNFPGRFSGRQFSNSRSEMNVSTLELGDSALYLCASSYAGGDTNEKLFFGSGTQLSVL.

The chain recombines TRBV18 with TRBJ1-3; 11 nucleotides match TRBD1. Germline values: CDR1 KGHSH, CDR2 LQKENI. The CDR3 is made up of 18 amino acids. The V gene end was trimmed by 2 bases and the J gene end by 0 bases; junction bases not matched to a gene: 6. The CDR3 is CASSPGTGGILSGNTIYF. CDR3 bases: TGTGCCAGCTCACCAGGGACAGGGGGAATACTCTCTGGAAACACCATATATTTT.

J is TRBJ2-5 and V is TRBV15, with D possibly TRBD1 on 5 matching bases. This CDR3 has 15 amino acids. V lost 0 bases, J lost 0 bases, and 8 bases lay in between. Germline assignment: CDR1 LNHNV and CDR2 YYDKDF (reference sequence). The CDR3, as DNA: TGTGCCACCAGCAGAGACCCAGGGTACCAAGAGACCCAGTACTTC. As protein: CATSRDPGYQETQYF.

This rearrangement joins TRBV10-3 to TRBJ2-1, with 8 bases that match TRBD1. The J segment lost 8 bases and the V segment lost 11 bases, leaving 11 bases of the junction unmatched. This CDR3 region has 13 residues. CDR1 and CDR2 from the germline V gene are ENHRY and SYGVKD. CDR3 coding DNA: TGTGCCGTCGAAGGACAGGGTTCACATGAGCAGTTCTTC. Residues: CAVEGQGSHEQFF.

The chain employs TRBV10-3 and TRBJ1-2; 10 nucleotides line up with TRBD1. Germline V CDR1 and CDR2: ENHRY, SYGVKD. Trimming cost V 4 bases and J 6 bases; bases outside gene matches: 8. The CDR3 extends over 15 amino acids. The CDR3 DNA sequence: TGTGCCATCAGTGTCGCCGGACAGGGGGGTAATGGCTACACCTTC. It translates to CAISVAGQGGNGYTF.